This section outlines one T cell receptor (beta chain) sequence together with its context. Germline CDR1 reads MDHEN; CDR2 reads SYDVKM. Trimming stripped 6 bases from V and 0 bases from J, with 36 bases between. The CDR3 loop spans 23 amino acids. Participants were aged 18 to 89 years from about 25 US areas. Symptom resolution, clearance, or two negative PCRs marked donors in Cohort 3 as recovered. The data were taken from a study of blood T cell repertoires in COVID-19. Study-level background: Some COVID-19 samples were acute and others convalescent; all came from the United States, Italy and Spain. T cells, B-cell-depleted T cells, or PBMCs supplied cDNA or gDNA.

The table came from immunoSEQ multiplex PCR; TCRdb's copy has only in-frame clones and leaves some out. The table shows about 300,000 clones, with more than 80% occurring only once. The sequencing sample was made of PBMCs or T cells enriched from blood (not recorded which). V usage is TRBV28 and J usage is TRBJ1-5; tentative D call: TRBD1 (6 bases). The sequence was collected from a woman in her 30s who had recovered from COVID-19. The CDR3 reads CASSPGGGGDVQNYIYSNQPQHF. CDR3 coding DNA: TGTGCCAGCAGCCCTGGAGGGGGGGGAGATGTCCAAAACTATATCTATAGCAATCAGCCCCAGCATTTT.